The 12 T cell receptor beta chains below come from one sample, sequenced in a study of cytomegalovirus exposure and HLA in healthy donors. PCR primers comprised 60 Vbeta and 13 Jbeta primers. TCRdb's copy holds only in-frame clones and misses some; the assay was immunoSEQ multiplex PCR. The sample shows under 200,000 clones, 80% to 90% of them seen only once. The specimen was PBMCs. Receptor source: a woman in her thirties in good health and CMV-seronegative.

The rearrangement joins TRBV7-8 to TRBJ2-5; a possible D gene is TRBD1 (5 bases). Trimming left V 4 bases short and J 2 bases short, with 8 bases between. The CDR3 sequence is 13 residues long. The germline V gene has CDR1 SGHVS and CDR2 FQNEAQ. Here the CDR3 reads CASSSDRQETQYF. CDR3 DNA sequence: TGTGCCAGCAGCTCCGACAGACAAGAGACCCAGTACTTC. The full variable domain, completed using reference TRBV7-8 and TRBJ2-5, is GAGVSQSPRYKVAKRGQDVALRCDPISGHVSLFWYQQALGQGPEFLTYFQNEAQLDKSGLPSDRFFAERPEGSVSTLKIQRTQQEDSAVYLCASSSDRQETQYFGPGTRLLVL.

This clone was found once. This chain joins TRBV7-9 and TRBJ2-7, with TRBD1 as a possible D gene (5 bases). Germline CDR1 and CDR2: SEHNR and FQNEAQ (reference sequence). The CDR3 is made up of 14 amino acids. Trimming took 1 base from V and 4 from J, leaving 11 bases between them. This CDR3 is CASSLEQGVYEQYF. Here the CDR3 DNA reads TGTGCCAGCAGCTTAGAGCAGGGTGTGTACGAGCAGTACTTC.

The chain has TRBV28 and TRBJ2-7, with TRBD2 as a possible D gene (6 bases). The germline V gene has CDR1 MDHEN and CDR2 SYDVKM. CDR3 length equals 16 residues. V was trimmed by 6 bases and J by 2 bases, leaving 20 bases between them. The CDR3 DNA sequence: TGTGCCAGCAGCCCCCGGAGGGGACCAGGTACCTACGAGCAGTACTTC. Translating gives CASSPRRGPGTYEQYF. The variable domain in full, completed from reference TRBV28 and TRBJ2-7, reads DVKVTQSSRYLVKRTGEKVFLECVQDMDHENMFWYRQDPGLGLRLIYFSYDVKMKEKGDIPEGYSVSREKKERFSLILESASTNQTSMYLCASSPRRGPGTYEQYFGPGTRLTVT.

The V and J genes are TRBV15 and TRBJ1-1; D is undetermined. This CDR3 is 14 amino acids long. Deletions cut 0 bases from V and 7 bases from J, with 12 bases between. The germline V gene encodes CDR1 LNHNV and CDR2 YYDKDF (reference sequence). The CDR3 spells CATSRDLLQNEAFF. For the CDR3, the DNA is TGTGCCACCAGCAGAGATCTTTTACAGAATGAAGCTTTCTTT.

The chain has TRBV7-2 and TRBJ1-1; TRBD1 agrees at 7 bases. The CDR3 has 15 residues. Losses at the gene ends were 5 bases for V and 6 bases for J; bases not matched to a gene: 12. Germline CDR1 reads SGHTA; CDR2 reads FQGNSA. The CDR3, as DNA: TGTGCCAGCAGCCCACGACAGGGAGGTAGGGCTGAAGCTTTCTTT. This encodes CASSPRQGGRAEAFF. Variable domain in full (rest from reference TRBV7-2 and TRBJ1-1): GAGVSQSPSNKVTEKGKDVELRCDPISGHTALYWYRQSLGQGLEFLIYFQGNSAPDKSGLPSDRFSAERTGGSVSTLTIQRTQQEDSAVYLCASSPRQGGRAEAFFGQGTRLTVV.

Comments on this clone: Other DNA sequences within the sample encode an identical CDR3. The chain links TRBV5-1 to TRBJ2-7, with TRBD2 matching over 12 bases. Germline V lookup: CDR1 SGHRS, CDR2 YFSETQ. With 0 bases clipped from V and 2 bases from J, the junction kept 0 bases outside the gene matches. The CDR3 covers 15 residues. The CDR3 bases are TGCGCCAGCAGCTTGGGGACTAGCGGGACCTACGAGCAGTACTTC. Translated: CASSLGTSGTYEQYF. The variable domain in full, with the rest retrieved from reference TRBV5-1 and TRBJ2-7, is KAGVTQTPRYLIKTRGQQVTLSCSPISGHRSVSWYQQTPGQGLQFLFEYFSETQRNKGNFPGRFSGRQFSNSRSEMNVSTLELGDSALYLCASSLGTSGTYEQYFGPGTRLTVT.

The chain combines TRBV28 with TRBJ2-3, with 10 bases fitting TRBD1. Germline CDR1 and CDR2: MDHEN and SYDVKM. The CDR3 spans 15 residues. Germline trimming cut 3 bases from V and 4 bases from J; bases unmatched to any gene: 4. The CDR3 is CASSFGQGGPDTQYF. DNA of the CDR3: TGTGCCAGCAGTTTTGGACAGGGGGGCCCAGATACGCAGTATTTT.

The chain has TRBV5-5 and TRBJ2-1; D gene uncertain. V lost 0 bases, J lost 3 bases, and 4 bases lay in between. CDR1 SGHKS and CDR2 YYEKEE come from the germline V gene (reference sequence). This CDR3 comprises 13 residues. The DNA of the CDR3 is TGTGCCAGCAGCTTGGGACTCTACAATGAGCAGTTCTTC. Residues: CASSLGLYNEQFF.

The genes are TRBV6-5 and TRBJ2-1; no reliable D call. V lost 2 bases and J 7 bases, leaving 3 bases between the germline ends. The CDR3 covers 11 residues. The germline CDR1 and CDR2 sequences are MNHEY and SVGAGI. The CDR3 region has the DNA TGTGCCAGCAGTTACGCGAATGAGCAGTTCTTC. Encoded protein: CASSYANEQFF.

The rearrangement links TRBV27 to TRBJ2-1; 14 nucleotides line up with TRBD2. V shed 4 bases, J shed 9 bases, and the junction held 5 bases outside the gene matches. The CDR3 has 15 amino acids. CDR1 is MNHEY, CDR2 SMNVEV, per germline (reference sequence). The CDR3 bases are TGTGCCAGCAGTTCCTGGACTAGCGGGAGGCCTGAGCAGTTCTTC. Translating it yields CASSSWTSGRPEQFF.

J is TRBJ2-7 and V is TRBV5-1; TRBD2 agrees at 11 bases. CDR3 length equals 17 residues. The germline gives CDR1 SGHRS, CDR2 YFSETQ. Germline trimming cut 0 bases from V and 3 bases from J; bases unmatched to any gene: 8. DNA for the CDR3: TGCGCCAGCAGCTTGGTGGTTAGCGGGGGGGCGGGCTACGAGCAGTACTTC. Amino acid sequence: CASSLVVSGGAGYEQYF.

This clone has a handful of counts. This chain links TRBV7-9 with TRBJ1-3; D is unresolved. Per germline, CDR1 SEHNR and CDR2 FQNEAQ (reference sequence). This CDR3 is built from 15 residues. The germline V and J ends were trimmed by 4 bases and 3 bases, with 13 bases remaining between them. CDR3 amino acids: CASSSAWSLGNTIYF. In DNA, the CDR3 is TGTGCCAGCAGCTCAGCCTGGAGCCTTGGAAACACCATATATTTT.